This is a list of T cell receptor beta chains from one sample in a study of human T cells and chemical hapten exposure. Each CDR3 protein is one row after TCRdb ran MiXCR on the RACE reads. Here the sample spans about 80,000 distinct CDR3 sequences, around a tenth being singletons. Specimen: whole blood, collected in connection with sensitization to the hapten diphenylcyclopropenone (DPC). The receptors were sampled from a man younger than 30 with alopecia areata. Some clones in this sample may be carry-over from other donors' samples. The CDR3 runs from the conserved cysteine through the conserved F or W. Each record gives: D gene, J gene, V gene, clone size, CDR3 DNA, CDR3 protein. A D gene is named only where the DNA matches it firmly. Only some rows state a clone size, as once, few, many or a class for expanded clones.

. TRBJ2-4 TRBV5-1 few TGCGCCAGCAGCCCCGGGGCCAAAAACATTCAGTACTTC CASSPGAKNIQYF
. TRBJ2-1 TRBV19 few TGTGCCAGTAGTATCGGGCAGAACAATGAGCAGTTCTTC CASSIGQNNEQFF
. TRBJ1-2 TRBV4-1 . TGCGCCAGCAGCCAACCTGGACAGTCCTATGGCTACACCTTC CASSQPGQSYGYTF
. TRBJ1-1 TRBV7-2 many TGTGCCAGCAGCTTAGGAGGTTCCACTGAAGCTTTCTTT CASSLGGSTEAFF
TRBD1 TRBJ2-1 TRBV7-3 many TGTGCCAGCAGCTTGCGAGACAGGGGGGGATACAATGAGCAGTTCTTC CASSLRDRGGYNEQFF
. TRBJ2-3 TRBV7-6 . TGTGCCAGCAGCCCCCAGCCCGGGAGAGCAGATACGCAGTATTTT CASSPQPGRADTQYF
. TRBJ1-4 TRBV10-1 few TGCGCCAGCAGACGGACGGCTAATGAAAAACTGTTTTTT CASRRTANEKLFF
. TRBJ2-7 TRBV6-2/TRBV6-3 few TGTGCCAGCAGTTACTCTGCCGGGGAAGGCTACGAGCAGTACTTC CASSYSAGEGYEQYF
TRBD1 TRBJ2-5 TRBV11-2 few TGTGCCAGCAGCAACCGCCCCAGGGGGCAACGGCAGGAGACCCAGTACTTC CASSNRPRGQRQETQYF
. TRBJ2-5 TRBV4-3 many TGCGCCAGCAGCCAAGTGGGGGGAGAGACCCAGTACTTC CASSQVGGETQYF
. TRBJ1-1 TRBV5-5 few TGTGCCAGCAGGTTGTCTAGGAACACTGAAGCTTTCTTT CASRLSRNTEAFF
TRBD2 TRBJ2-3 TRBV6-2/TRBV6-3 . TGTGTCAGCAGCTCTCCTGGGAGGGGAGATACGCAGTATTTT CVSSSPGRGDTQYF
. TRBJ1-5 TRBV6-5 . TGTGCCAGCAGTTACTCGATCCGCAATCAGCCCCAGCATTTT CASSYSIRNQPQHF
TRBD1 TRBJ1-5 TRBV6-2/TRBV6-3 many TGTGCCAGCAGCTGGGGACAGAGCAATCAGCCCCAGCATTTT CASSWGQSNQPQHF
. TRBJ2-5 TRBV7-2 many TGTGCCAGCAGCTTATCCGGTGTATGGTTGGCCCAAGAGACCCAGTACTTC CASSLSGVWLAQETQYF
. TRBJ2-3 TRBV5-1 many TGCGCCAGCAGCTTGGCAGGGACCCCTTGGGATACGCAGTATTTT CASSLAGTPWDTQYF
TRBD1 TRBJ2-1 TRBV7-2 . TGTGCCAGCAGCTTAGGGACAGGGGGCTCCTACAATGAGCAGTTCTTC CASSLGTGGSYNEQFF
. TRBJ2-1 TRBV12-3/TRBV12-4 . TGTGCCAGCAGTTTGGTGGCCGACAATGAGCAGTTCTTC CASSLVADNEQFF
TRBD1 TRBJ1-5 TRBV7-2 few TGTGCCAGCAGCATAAGACAGGGAGGCCAGCCCCAGCATTTT CASSIRQGGQPQHF
. TRBJ2-6 TRBV20-1 few TGCAGTGCTAGAGACCGCAGAGGGGCCAACGTCCTGACTTTC CSARDRRGANVLTF
. TRBJ1-1 TRBV11-2 . TGTGCCAGCAGCTTAGTCTCCCCTGAAGCTTTCTTT CASSLVSPEAFF
. TRBJ1-1 TRBV6-2/TRBV6-3 . TGTGCCAGCAGTTACGGGCAACACCTGAACACTGAAGCTTTCTTT CASSYGQHLNTEAFF
. TRBJ2-7 TRBV20-1 . TGCAGTGCTAGAAGACCGGCTGGGGAGCAGTACTTC CSARRPAGEQYF
TRBD2 TRBJ2-7 TRBV9 few TGTGCCAGCAGCGTAAGGCCGATAGCGGGTGAGCAGTACTTC CASSVRPIAGEQYF
TRBD2 TRBJ2-7 TRBV7-3 few TGTGCCAGCAGCTTTTCGACTAGCGGGGGCGGAGAGCAGTACTTC CASSFSTSGGGEQYF
. TRBJ2-1 TRBV2 . TGTGCCAGCACCACCGACTATGGGTGGCAGTTCTTC CASTTDYGWQFF
TRBD1 TRBJ2-5 TRBV6-6 many TGTGCCATTTCACTGGGACAGGGGAAGGAGACCCAGTACTTC CAISLGQGKETQYF
. TRBJ2-5 TRBV2 many TGTGCCAGCAGTGAAGAGATAATGGAGACCCAGTACTTC CASSEEIMETQYF
TRBD1 TRBJ2-2 TRBV11-3 many TGTGCCAGCAGCTCCCTGACAGGGGTAACCGGGGAGCTGTTTTTT CASSSLTGVTGELFF
TRBD1 TRBJ2-5 TRBV5-1 few TGCGCCAGCACCTTCGGGACAGCGAACCAAGAGACCCAGTACTTC CASTFGTANQETQYF
. TRBJ2-3 TRBV12-3/TRBV12-4 many TGTGCCAGCAGTTTAGGTCGTACCTATACGCAGTATTTT CASSLGRTYTQYF
. TRBJ1-2 TRBV29-1 many TGCAGCGTCAAGGCCCGGGGAGATGGCTACACCTTC CSVKARGDGYTF
. TRBJ2-5 TRBV7-8 . TGTGCCAGCAGCGGGAGAGGGCTGGAGACCCAGTACTTC CASSGRGLETQYF
. TRBJ2-7 TRBV18 few TGTGCCAGCTCACCAGCAGGCACCGAGCAGTACTTC CASSPAGTEQYF
TRBD1 TRBJ1-1 TRBV7-9 few TGTGCCAGCAGCCAAGGACAGGGGGGAGCGAACACTGAAGCTTTCTTT CASSQGQGGANTEAFF
. TRBJ2-3 TRBV20-1 few TGCAGTGCCAGAGGTGATACGCAGTATTTT CSARGDTQYF
. TRBJ2-3 TRBV7-6 many TGTGCCAGCAGCTTAAATCTCGGAGGGACAGATACGCAGTATTTT CASSLNLGGTDTQYF
. TRBJ2-3 TRBV6-6 few TGTGCCAGCAGTAAGACAGCCGCCTCTAGCACAGATACGCAGTATTTT CASSKTAASSTDTQYF
TRBD1 TRBJ2-5 TRBV2 many TGTGCCAGCAACCGACAGGGGAAAGAGACCCAGTACTTC CASNRQGKETQYF
. TRBJ1-5 TRBV6-2/TRBV6-3 few TGTGCCAGCACCGACCCTAAAGGGGAGCCCCAGCATTTT CASTDPKGEPQHF
. TRBJ1-2 TRBV7-3 many TGTGCCAGCAGCTTAGACGGCTATGGCTACACCTTC CASSLDGYGYTF
TRBD2 TRBJ2-3 TRBV6-5 . TGTGCCAGCAGTCGGGGGACTAGCGGGGGGTCAGATACGCAGTATTTT CASSRGTSGGSDTQYF
. TRBJ1-2 TRBV18 . TGTGCCAGCTCACCACAGGGCAGGGCCAAAAATGGCTACACCTTC CASSPQGRAKNGYTF
TRBD2 TRBJ2-7 TRBV20-1 few TGCAGTGCGAGAGCGGGGGACCGTCCCTACGAGCAGTACTTC CSARAGDRPYEQYF
. TRBJ2-1 TRBV5-1 . TGCGCCAGCAGCTTGGCCTGGGATCCCTCCTACAATGAGCAGTTCTTC CASSLAWDPSYNEQFF
TRBD2 TRBJ2-7 TRBV12-3/TRBV12-4 many TGTGCCAGCAGCTCTAACCCCAGCGGGACTCTCTCCTACGAGCAGTACTTC CASSSNPSGTLSYEQYF
. TRBJ2-7 TRBV5-6 . TGTGCCAGCAGCTGGGGGACTTTCTACGAGCAGTACTTC CASSWGTFYEQYF
TRBD1 TRBJ1-1 TRBV12-5 . TGTGCTAGTGGTTTGGTAGAGGGGGCCGCTTTCTTT CASGLVEGAAFF
TRBD2 TRBJ2-5 TRBV27 many TGTGCCAGCAGTTTAGGGATCAGCGGGGGGCAAGAGACCCAGTACTTC CASSLGISGGQETQYF
TRBD1 TRBJ2-1 TRBV11-2 . TGTGCCAGCAGCTTAGACAGGGGGACGTCCTACAATGAGCAGTTCTTC CASSLDRGTSYNEQFF
. TRBJ2-3 TRBV5-1 . TGCGCCAGCAGCTCGGGGCTTACATCAGATACGCAGTATTTT CASSSGLTSDTQYF
TRBD2 TRBJ2-3 TRBV10-3 . TGTGCCATCAGTGAGCCTAGCGGGGGGGCCGTGGATACGCAGTATTTT CAISEPSGGAVDTQYF
. TRBJ1-4 TRBV7-2 . TGTGCCAGCAGCTTAGCCGGCCGGGGGCGGACTAATGAAAAACTGTTTTTT CASSLAGRGRTNEKLFF
. TRBJ1-2 TRBV28 many TGTGCCAGCAGTTCCCCCCCGGGAGCTAACTATGGCTACACCTTC CASSSPPGANYGYTF
TRBD2 TRBJ2-5 TRBV29-1 . TGCAGCGTGCAAACGACTAGCGGAATCCAAGAGACCCAGTACTTC CSVQTTSGIQETQYF